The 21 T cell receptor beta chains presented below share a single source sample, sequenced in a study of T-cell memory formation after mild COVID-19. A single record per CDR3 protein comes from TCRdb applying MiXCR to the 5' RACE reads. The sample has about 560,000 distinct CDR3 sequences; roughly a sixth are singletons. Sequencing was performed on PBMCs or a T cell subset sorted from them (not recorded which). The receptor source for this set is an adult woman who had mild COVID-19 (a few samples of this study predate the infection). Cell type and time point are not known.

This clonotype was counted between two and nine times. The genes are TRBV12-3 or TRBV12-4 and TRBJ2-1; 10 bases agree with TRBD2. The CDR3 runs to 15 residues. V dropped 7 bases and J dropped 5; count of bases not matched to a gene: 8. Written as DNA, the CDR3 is TGTGCCAGCACCGTGAGCGGGGGGGCGCACAATGAGCAGTTCTTC. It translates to CASTVSGGAHNEQFF.

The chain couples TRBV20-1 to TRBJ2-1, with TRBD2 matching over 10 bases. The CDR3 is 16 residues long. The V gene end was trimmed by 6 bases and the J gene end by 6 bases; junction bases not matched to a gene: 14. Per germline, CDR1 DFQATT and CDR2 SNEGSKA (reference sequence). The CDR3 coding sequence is TGCAGTGCGGCCCCAACTGCGGGACTAGCGAGCAATGAGCAGTTCTTC. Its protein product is CSAAPTAGLASNEQFF.

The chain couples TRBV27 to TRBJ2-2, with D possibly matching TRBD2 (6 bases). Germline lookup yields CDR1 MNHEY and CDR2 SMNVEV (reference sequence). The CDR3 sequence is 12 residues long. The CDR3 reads CGGVPNTGELFF. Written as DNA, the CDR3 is TGTGGGGGGGTACCCAACACCGGGGAGCTGTTTTTT.

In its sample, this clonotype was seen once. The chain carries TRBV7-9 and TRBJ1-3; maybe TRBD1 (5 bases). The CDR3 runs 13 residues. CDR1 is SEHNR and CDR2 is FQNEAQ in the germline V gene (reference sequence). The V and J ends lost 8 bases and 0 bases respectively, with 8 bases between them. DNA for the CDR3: TGTGCCAGCCAGGGCGTCTCTGGAAACACCATATATTTT. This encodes CASQGVSGNTIYF.

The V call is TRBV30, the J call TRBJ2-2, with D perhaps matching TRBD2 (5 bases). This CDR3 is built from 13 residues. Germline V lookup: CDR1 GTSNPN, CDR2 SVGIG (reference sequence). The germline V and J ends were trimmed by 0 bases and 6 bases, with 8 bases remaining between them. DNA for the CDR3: TGTGCCTGGAGTGTCTGGAGGTCCGGGGAGCTGTTTTTT. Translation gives CAWSVWRSGELFF.

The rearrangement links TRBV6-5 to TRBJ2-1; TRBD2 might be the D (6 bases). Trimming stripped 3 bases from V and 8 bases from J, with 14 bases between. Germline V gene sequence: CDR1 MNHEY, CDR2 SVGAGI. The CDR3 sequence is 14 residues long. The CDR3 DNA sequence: TGTGCCAGCAGTTATGCGGGAAGGTGGCATGAGCAGTTCTTC. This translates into CASSYAGRWHEQFF.

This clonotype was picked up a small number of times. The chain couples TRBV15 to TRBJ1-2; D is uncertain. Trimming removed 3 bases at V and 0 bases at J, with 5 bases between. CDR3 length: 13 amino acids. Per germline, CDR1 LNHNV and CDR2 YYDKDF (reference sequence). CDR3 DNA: TGTGCCACCAGCAGGAGCACTAACTATGGCTACACCTTC. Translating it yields CATSRSTNYGYTF.

The CDR3 region is CASSPAHGDQAFF. The DNA of the CDR3 is TGTGCCAGCTCACCGGCCCATGGGGATCAGGCTTTCTTT. This chain joins TRBV18 and TRBJ1-1; D call uncertain. This CDR3 contains 13 residues. V dropped 3 bases and J dropped 11 bases, with 16 bases sitting between them. Looked up from germline, CDR1 is KGHSH and CDR2 is LQKENI.

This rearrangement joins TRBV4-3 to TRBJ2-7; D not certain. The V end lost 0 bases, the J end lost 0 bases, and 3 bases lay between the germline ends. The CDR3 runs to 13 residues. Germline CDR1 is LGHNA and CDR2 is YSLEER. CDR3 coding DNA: TGCGCCAGCAGCCAAGATCACTCCTACGAGCAGTACTTC. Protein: CASSQDHSYEQYF.

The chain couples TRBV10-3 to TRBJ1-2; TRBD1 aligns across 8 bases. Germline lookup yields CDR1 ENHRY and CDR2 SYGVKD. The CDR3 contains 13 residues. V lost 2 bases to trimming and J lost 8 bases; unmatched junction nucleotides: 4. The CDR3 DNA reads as TGTGCCATCAGTGAGGCGACAGGGGAAGGCTACACCTTC. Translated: CAISEATGEGYTF.

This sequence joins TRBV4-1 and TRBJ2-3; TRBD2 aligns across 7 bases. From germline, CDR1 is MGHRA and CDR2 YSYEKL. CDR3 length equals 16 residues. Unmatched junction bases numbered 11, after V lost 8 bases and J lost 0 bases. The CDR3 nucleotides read TGCGCCAGCCAGCGGGGTCCACCGGGGAGCACAGATACGCAGTATTTT. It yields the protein CASQRGPPGSTDTQYF.

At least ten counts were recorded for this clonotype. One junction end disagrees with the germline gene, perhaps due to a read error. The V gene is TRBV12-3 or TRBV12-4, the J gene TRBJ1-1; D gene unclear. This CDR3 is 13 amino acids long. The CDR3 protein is CASSLGGRTEAFF. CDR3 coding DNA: TGTGCCAGCAGCTTAGGAGGGCGGACTGAAGCTTTCTTT.

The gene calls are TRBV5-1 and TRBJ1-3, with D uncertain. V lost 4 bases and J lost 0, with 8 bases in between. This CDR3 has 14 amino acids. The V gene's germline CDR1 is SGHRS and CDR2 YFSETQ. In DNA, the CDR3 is TGCGCCAGCAGCCCTTATCCCTCTGGAAACACCATATATTTT. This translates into CASSPYPSGNTIYF.

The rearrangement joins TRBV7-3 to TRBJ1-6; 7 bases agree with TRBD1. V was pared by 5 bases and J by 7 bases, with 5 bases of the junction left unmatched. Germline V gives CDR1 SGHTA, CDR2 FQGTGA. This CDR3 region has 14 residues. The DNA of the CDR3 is TGTGCCAGCAGCACCGGGACAGCCAATTCACCCCTCCACTTT. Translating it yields CASSTGTANSPLHF.

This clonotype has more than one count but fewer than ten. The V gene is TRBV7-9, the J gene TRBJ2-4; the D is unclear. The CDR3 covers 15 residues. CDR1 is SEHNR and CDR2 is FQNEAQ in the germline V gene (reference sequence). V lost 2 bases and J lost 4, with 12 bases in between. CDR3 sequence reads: CASSLLVEFKNIQYF. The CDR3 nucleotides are TGTGCCAGCAGCTTATTAGTCGAGTTTAAAAACATTCAGTACTTC. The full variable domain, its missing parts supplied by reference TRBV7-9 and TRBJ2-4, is DTGVSQNPRHKITKRGQNVTFRCDPISEHNRLYWYRQTLGQGPEFLTYFQNEAQLEKSRLLSDRFSAERPKGSFSTLEIQRTEQGDSAMYLCASSLLVEFKNIQYFGAGTRLSVL.

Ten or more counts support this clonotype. In DNA form, the CDR3 reads TGTGCCAGCAGCCAAGTCCACGAGCAGTACTTC. Translating it yields CASSQVHEQYF. The V and J genes are TRBV3-1 and TRBJ2-7; D not resolved. Germline-derived CDR1 and CDR2 are LGHDT and YNNKEL (reference sequence). The CDR3 runs 11 residues. V lost 1 base to trimming and J lost 5 bases, with 3 bases between them.

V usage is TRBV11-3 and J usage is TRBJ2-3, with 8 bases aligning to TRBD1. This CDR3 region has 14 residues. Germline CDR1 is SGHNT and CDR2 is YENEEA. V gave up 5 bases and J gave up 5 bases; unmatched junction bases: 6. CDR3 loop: CASSEGTGRDTQYF. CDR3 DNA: TGTGCCAGCAGCGAAGGGACAGGACGAGATACGCAGTATTTT.

CDR3 bases: TGTGCCAGCACCACCGGGACAGGGGGCTCCTACGAGCAGTACTTC. It specifies CASTTGTGGSYEQYF. The gene calls are TRBV6-5 and TRBJ2-7, with 11 bases matching TRBD1. CDR1 and CDR2 from the germline V gene are MNHEY and SVGAGI. The CDR3 length is 15 residues. Trimming took 7 bases from V and 0 from J; bases not matched to a gene: 5.

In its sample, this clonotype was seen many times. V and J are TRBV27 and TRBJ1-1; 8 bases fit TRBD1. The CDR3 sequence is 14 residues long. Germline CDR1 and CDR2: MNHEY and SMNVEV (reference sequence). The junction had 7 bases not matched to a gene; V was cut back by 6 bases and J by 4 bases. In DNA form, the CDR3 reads TGTGCCAGCAGCTTCCACAGGGGGGTCACTGAAGCTTTCTTT. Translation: CASSFHRGVTEAFF.

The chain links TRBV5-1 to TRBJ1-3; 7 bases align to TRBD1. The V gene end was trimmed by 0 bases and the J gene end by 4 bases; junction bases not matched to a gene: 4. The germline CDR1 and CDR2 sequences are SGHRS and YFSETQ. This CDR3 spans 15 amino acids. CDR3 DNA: TGCGCCAGCAGCTTGGACTCGGGACAGGGAAACACCATATATTTT. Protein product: CASSLDSGQGNTIYF.

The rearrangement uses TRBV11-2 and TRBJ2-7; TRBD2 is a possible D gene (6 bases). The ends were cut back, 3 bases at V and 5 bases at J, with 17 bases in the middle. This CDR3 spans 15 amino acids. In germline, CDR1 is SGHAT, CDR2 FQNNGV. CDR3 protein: CASSFPSVGGDEQYF. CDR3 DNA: TGTGCCAGCAGCTTCCCCTCTGTCGGCGGGGACGAGCAGTACTTC. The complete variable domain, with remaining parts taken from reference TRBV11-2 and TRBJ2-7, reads EAGVAQSPRYKIIEKRQSVAFWCNPISGHATLYWYQQILGQGPKLLIQFQNNGVVDDSQLPKDRFSAERLKGVDSTLKIQPAKLEDSAVYLCASSFPSVGGDEQYFGPGTRLTVT.